This is a list of T cell receptor beta chains from one sample in a study of blood T cells in healthy people across ages. Each CDR3 protein is one row after TCRdb ran MiXCR on the 5' RACE reads. The table shows fewer than 1,000,000 distinct CDR3 sequences, with 35% to 50% occurring only once. The sample taken for sequencing was blood. The receptors originated from an elderly man in good health. The CDR3 runs from the conserved cysteine through the conserved F or W. Some rows have no size entry. The others give once, few or many, or a class for an expanded clone.

length,J,V,size,CDR3
16,TRBJ2-7,TRBV13,NA,CASSFQRTSGYYEQYF
17,TRBJ2-7,TRBV7-2,NA,CASSLVGAGRGDYEQYF
11,TRBJ2-2,TRBV29-1,once,CSGGHTGELFF
13,TRBJ2-7,TRBV7-2,many,CASSKDISYEQYF
17,TRBJ2-1,TRBV18,few,CASSPPAGGPLNNEQFF
13,TRBJ2-3,TRBV7-9,few,CASSLGSGRSQYF
13,TRBJ1-6,TRBV20-1,few,CSAIGRGNSPLHF
12,TRBJ2-1,TRBV20-1,few,CSARVLDGLQFF
14,TRBJ2-1,TRBV28,NA,CASSLPGTDIEQFF
16,TRBJ2-1,TRBV7-9,NA,CASSPTGTSGRGEQFF
17,TRBJ2-7,TRBV7-9,NA,CASSGTSGTLFSYEQYF
14,TRBJ1-4,TRBV27,few,CASSFGGPDEKLFF
14,TRBJ1-2,TRBV29-1,NA,CSATRTGGDYGYTF
17,TRBJ2-1,TRBV12-3/TRBV12-4,NA,CASSLRSGRASYNEQFF
16,TRBJ2-7,TRBV20-1,NA,CSAIPPRGGTTYEQYF
14,TRBJ1-6,TRBV7-2,NA,CASSLVRGGSPLHF
15,TRBJ2-1,TRBV4-3,NA,CASSQDSTTDNEQFF
15,TRBJ2-7,TRBV28,NA,CASSFISPLAGEQYF
15,TRBJ2-1,TRBV29-1,NA,CSVGELAGVDNEQFF
11,TRBJ2-3,TRBV29-1,NA,CSVVGLDTQYF
13,TRBJ2-3,TRBV12-3/TRBV12-4,few,CATSIHATDTQYF
18,TRBJ2-3,TRBV4-2,NA,CASSQDSTSGRFTDTQYF
16,TRBJ2-3,TRBV20-1,NA,CSARPPGTVPPDTQYF
14,TRBJ1-2,TRBV12-3/TRBV12-4,NA,CASSLGYSDYGYTF
14,TRBJ2-4,TRBV7-2,NA,CASSYSGGGNIQYF
19,TRBJ2-3,TRBV29-1,few,CSVESLAGAVQGHTDTQYF
14,TRBJ1-2,TRBV3-1,NA,CASSRPGQGGGYTF
18,NA,TRBV19,NA,CASSTSGDRVNSGYEQYF
14,TRBJ1-1,TRBV7-9,NA,CASSSSTMNTKAFF
17,NA,TRBV5-1,NA,CASSLRASGGSYNEQYF
16,TRBJ2-5,TRBV4-2,NA,CASSQTWREPPETQYF
13,TRBJ1-2,TRBV9,once,CASSARPGAGYTF
11,TRBJ2-1,TRBV20-1,NA,CSAWTFGEQFF
13,TRBJ2-7,TRBV4-3,NA,CASRQGVSYEQYF
13,TRBJ2-5,TRBV28,NA,CASSRTEWYEQYF
15,TRBJ2-1,TRBV20-1,many,CSATELAGEGDEQFF
14,TRBJ2-5,TRBV7-2,NA,CASSYETGHETQYF
17,TRBJ2-3,TRBV24-1,NA,CATSDPGTDKGLDTQYF
17,TRBJ2-2,TRBV7-7,NA,CASNSLGGRGGTGELFF
17,TRBJ2-1,TRBV7-9,NA,CASSPLPGSGRLGEQFF